This T cell receptor (beta chain) was found in a study of shared clonotypes between healthy human individuals. General study findings and limits: Among donors, the sharing of clonotypes was expected to be influenced by sequencing depth.

The CDR3 contains 14 residues. V was pared by 0 bases and J by 7 bases, with 12 bases between. The germline V gene has CDR1 MNHEY and CDR2 SVGAGI. Sequenced by immunoSEQ multiplex PCR; TCRdb stores in-frame clones only, minus some. In the table there are fewer than 1.6 million clones, around 98.5% of which are singletons. Turning to this clone: The antigen is unknown.

The rearrangement links TRBV6-5 to TRBJ1-1; no clear D. The TCR comes from a man aged 30 to 39 in good health. The sequencing sample was made of naive CD4+ T cells sorted from blood. Subset reported: CD45RA+ positively selected. The CDR3 loop reads CASSYSSTALEAFF. In DNA, the CDR3 is TGTGCCAGCAGTTACTCGAGCACAGCGCTTGAAGCTTTCTTT.